A selection of T cell receptor beta chains follows, all from one sample in a study of response to subunit inactivated influenza vaccine. Each CDR3 protein gets one entry after TCRdb re-called the RT-PCR reads with MiXCR. The sample carries more than 450,000 distinct CDR3 sequences, less than 10% recorded once. The sequenced sample was PBMCs from blood, obtained less than 30 months after vaccination. These receptor sequences come from a man in his fifties or sixties who received an inactivated influenza vaccine. CDR3s include the opening cysteine and the closing phenylalanine or tryptophan.

>TRBV12-3/TRBV12-4
CASSPLLAGAGNEQFF
>TRBV24-1
CATSDSGLSSYNEQFF
>TRBV12-3/TRBV12-4
CASSLDLAGGYNEQFF
>TRBV7-2
CASSLAREGETQYF
>TRBV28
CANSLASGRANYGYTF
>TRBV7-3
CASSPRLDGDTQYF
>TRBV5-8
CASSLGYIRLGTDTQYF
>TRBV5-1
CASSLERGVNTEAFF
>TRBV5-6
CASSLRGGPVETQYF
>TRBV20-1
CSARAGQRFQETQYF
>TRBV12-3/TRBV12-4
CASSFSGTPNSPLHF